The TCR beta chain described here comes from a study of response to subunit inactivated influenza vaccine. In TCRdb, the RT-PCR reads were re-called with MiXCR into one record per CDR3 protein. The sample includes hundreds of thousands of distinct CDR3 sequences, about 18% of them seen just once. Notes on this clonotype: Antigen: not known.

Study-level findings and limits: Authors suggested each seasonal influenza vaccination recruits few new T cells.

This specimen was PBMCs from blood, taken roughly 5 days after vaccination. This TCR was recovered from a man between 45 and 60 years old who received an inactivated influenza vaccine.

The DNA for the CDR3 is TGCGCCAGCAGGGGCGGGTCTCTCTACAATGAGCAGTTCTTC. This sequence encodes CASRGGSLYNEQFF. This rearrangement joins TRBV5-1 to TRBJ2-1; possible D gene TRBD2, 5 bases. There are 14 residues in the CDR3. Deletions cut 5 bases from V and 3 bases from J, with 12 bases between. Germline assignment: CDR1 SGHRS and CDR2 YFSETQ.